This T cell receptor (beta chain) was identified in a study of cytomegalovirus exposure and HLA in healthy donors. There are 17 residues in the CDR3. V trimming: 6 bases; J trimming: 3 bases; junction bases outside the gene matches: 14. Germline values: CDR1 SGHRS, CDR2 YFSETQ. Profiling relied on immunoSEQ multiplex PCR, and the TCRdb table lists in-frame clones only, not all of them. Of roughly 50,000 clones listed, over 75% were seen once; the top ten hold about 2.9%. This receptor was taken from a man younger than 35 in good health and CMV-seronegative. The chain combines TRBV5-1 with TRBJ2-2; 7 bases agree with TRBD2. Source material: PBMCs. The CDR3 region has the DNA TGCGCCAGCACCACATGGGGGTTGGCGGGGGACACCGGGGAGCTGTTTTTT. Protein sequence: CASTTWGLAGDTGELFF.